What follows are 31 T cell receptor beta chains derived from one specimen sequenced in a study of control samples from healthy donors and cancer patients. The data were produced by immunoSEQ multiplex PCR, yet TCRdb's version contains in-frame clones alone and is incomplete. The table lists 110,000 to 150,000 clones, roughly 89% of them singletons. Sequencing used blood. The receptor source for this set is a man aged 30-40 years in good health.

This chain uses TRBV6-5 with TRBJ2-7, with 14 bases that match TRBD2. The CDR3 sequence is 15 residues long. The V segment lost 4 bases and the J segment 3 bases; nucleotides outside the gene matches: 2. The V gene's germline CDR1 is MNHEY and CDR2 SVGAGI. In nucleotides, the CDR3 is TGTGCCAGCAGTTCCGGACTAGCGGGGGGCTACGAGCAGTACTTC. Residues: CASSSGLAGGYEQYF.

This clone occurred a few times. The V and J genes are TRBV29-1 and TRBJ1-4, with 8 bases identical to TRBD1. V was clipped by 4 bases and J by 8 bases; unmatched bases: 9. This CDR3 is 14 amino acids long. The V gene's germline CDR1 is SQVTM and CDR2 ANQGSEA. The DNA for the CDR3 is TGCAGCGTTGCGATTCAGGGGGCTGAGGAAAAACTGTTTTTT. This translates into CSVAIQGAEEKLFF.

This clone was counted a single time. This chain uses TRBV25-1 with TRBJ2-2; possible D gene TRBD1, 6 bases. Germline CDR1 reads MGHDK; CDR2 reads SYGVNS. V was shortened by 8 bases and J by 0 bases, with 10 bases between the two germline ends. The CDR3 runs 14 residues. The CDR3 DNA reads TGTGCCAGCGAGGGACACACGAACACCGGGGAGCTGTTTTTT. Translating it yields CASEGHTNTGELFF.

The rearrangement links TRBV19 to TRBJ1-5; D gene ambiguous. V lost 3 bases, J lost 4 bases, and 10 bases lay in between. The CDR3 length is 14 residues. Germline V gives CDR1 LNHDA, CDR2 SQIVND (reference sequence). The CDR3 spells CASSILGVNQPQHF. The DNA of the CDR3 is TGTGCCAGTAGTATTCTCGGGGTAAATCAGCCCCAGCATTTT. Based on the CDR3 plus reference TRBV19 and TRBJ1-5, the full variable domain is DGGITQSPKYLFRKEGQNVTLSCEQNLNHDAMYWYRQDPGQGLRLIYYSQIVNDFQKGDIAEGYSVSREKKESFPLTVTSAQKNPTAFYLCASSILGVNQPQHFGDGTRLSIL.

The chain's CDR3 is CASSATDSNEKLFF. The DNA for the CDR3 is TGTGCCAGCAGCGCGACAGATTCGAATGAAAAACTGTTTTTT. This chain joins TRBV9 and TRBJ1-4; possibly TRBD1 for D (5 bases). Trimming shortened V by 3 bases and J by 5 bases, and 11 bases separated the two germline ends. The germline V gene has CDR1 SGDLS and CDR2 YYNGEE. The CDR3 length is 14 residues.

Turning to this clone: The same CDR3 arises from other DNA sequences in this sample as well. J is TRBJ2-4 and V is TRBV6-2 or TRBV6-3, with D perhaps matching TRBD1 (5 bases). Looked up from germline, CDR1 is MNHEY and CDR2 is SVGEGT. The CDR3 runs 14 residues. V was cut by 5 bases and J by 0 bases, with 8 bases left in between. The CDR3 loop is CASSRGLAKNIQYF. The DNA of the CDR3 is TGTGCCAGCAGTAGGGGTTTAGCCAAAAACATTCAGTACTTC.

In the case of this clone: This same CDR3 is encoded by further DNA sequences in the sample. The chain employs TRBV5-6 and TRBJ2-7, with D unclear. Trimming took off 1 base at V and 2 bases at J, with 1 base between the two ends. This CDR3 contains 11 residues. Germline V gene sequence: CDR1 SGHDT, CDR2 YYEEEE. DNA of the CDR3: TGTGCCAGCAGCTTGACCTACGAGCAGTACTTC. It codes for CASSLTYEQYF. Full variable domain (rest looked up from reference TRBV5-6 and TRBJ2-7): DAGVTQSPTHLIKTRGQQVTLRCSPKSGHDTVSWYQQALGQGPQFIFQYYEEEERQRGNFPDRFSGHQFPNYSSELNVNALLLGDSALYLCASSLTYEQYFGPGTRLTVT.

The chain has TRBV3-1 (or the pseudogene TRBV3-2) and TRBJ1-2; no clear D. CDR1 and CDR2 from the germline V gene are LGHDT and YNNKEL (reference sequence). The CDR3 spans 15 residues. V was pared by 1 base and J by 8 bases, with 17 bases between. The CDR3 loop is CASSQVYPGREGYTF. The CDR3 DNA is TGTGCCAGCAGCCAAGTTTACCCCGGACGGGAGGGCTACACCTTC.

This sequence joins TRBV7-2 and TRBJ2-3; TRBD2 is a possible D gene (6 bases). CDR3 size: 17 residues. Germline V gene lookup returns CDR1 SGHTA and CDR2 FQGNSA. V was shortened by 1 base and J by 2 bases, with 16 bases between the two germline ends. The CDR3 bases are TGTGCCAGCAGCTTAGACTTGAGGGGAGGCGTCACAGATACGCAGTATTTT. This gives the protein CASSLDLRGGVTDTQYF.

The V and J genes are TRBV21-1 and TRBJ2-1; the D call TRBD2 from the table was never checked on the DNA. TRBV21-1 is classified as a pseudogene. This CDR3 has 15 residues. As DNA, the CDR3 is TGTGCCAGCAGCAAAGTTCAGCGGGGGGGCAATGAGCAGTTCTTC. Translated, it gives CASSKVQRGGNEQFF.

This clone has a single count. The V and J genes are TRBV5-1 and TRBJ1-1; tentatively, D is TRBD1 (5 bases). CDR3 length: 15 amino acids. Germline loops: CDR1 SGHRS, CDR2 YFSETQ. Trimming took 6 bases from V and 1 from J, leaving 16 bases between them. The CDR3 reads CASTAGGKRNTEAFF. The CDR3 bases are TGCGCCAGCACCGCCGGGGGAAAGAGGAACACTGAAGCTTTCTTT.

This clone has only one observation. The V call is TRBV19, the J call TRBJ1-2, with D uncertain. V dropped 8 bases and J dropped 3 bases, with 10 bases sitting between them. This CDR3 contains 12 residues. The germline V gene has CDR1 LNHDA and CDR2 SQIVND (reference sequence). CDR3 sequence reads: CASRTNDYGYTF. CDR3 nucleotides: TGTGCCAGTCGGACGAATGACTATGGCTACACCTTC.

The chain employs TRBV12-3 or TRBV12-4 and TRBJ2-1; D perhaps matches TRBD1 (5 bases). The CDR3 consists of 13 residues. Between the trimmed V and J ends, which lost 3 bases and 7 bases, there was a span of 10 bases. The CDR3 DNA reads as TGTGCCAGCAGTTTTCAGGGTGGAAATGAGCAGTTCTTC. It translates to CASSFQGGNEQFF.

V and J are TRBV6-2 or TRBV6-3 and TRBJ2-7, with D unclear. In germline, CDR1 is MNHEY, CDR2 SVGEGT. CDR3 length: 16 amino acids. Trimming left V 2 bases short and J 2 bases short, with 16 bases between. CDR3 DNA: TGTGCCAGCAGTTACGGTGCCTATTCCATTCCCTACGAGCAGTACTTC. As protein: CASSYGAYSIPYEQYF.

The V and J genes are TRBV3-1 (or the pseudogene TRBV3-2) and TRBJ1-5; D gene uncertain. V was trimmed by 2 bases and J by 1 base, leaving 3 bases between them. Germline CDR1 reads LGHDT; CDR2 reads YNNKEL (reference sequence). The CDR3 consists of 13 residues. Written as DNA, the CDR3 is TGTGCCAGCAGCCAACGGAGCAATCAGCCCCAGCATTTT. Translating it yields CASSQRSNQPQHF.

This sequence joins TRBV6-5 and TRBJ2-1; D unresolved. In germline, CDR1 is MNHEY, CDR2 SVGAGI. With 2 bases removed from V and 9 bases from J, the gap between germline ends came to 11 bases. CDR3 length equals 13 residues. The CDR3 reads CASSYPPLSEQFF. In DNA, the CDR3 is TGTGCCAGCAGTTACCCCCCTCTCAGTGAGCAGTTCTTC.

The chain has TRBV7-2 and TRBJ2-4; TRBD1 aligns across 9 bases. Trimming at V came to 6 bases and at J to 9 bases, leaving 6 bases not matched to a gene. The germline CDR1 and CDR2 sequences are SGHTA and FQGNSA. The CDR3 loop spans 13 amino acids. CDR3 coding DNA: TGTGCCAGCAGTTCAACAGGGGGCAGCATTCAGTACTTC. The encoded protein is CASSSTGGSIQYF.

V is TRBV19 and J is TRBJ1-2; D is unresolved. Trimming cost V 3 bases and J 3 bases, with 5 bases left between them. The CDR3 consists of 12 residues. The germline gives CDR1 LNHDA, CDR2 SQIVND (reference sequence). The CDR3 nucleotides read TGTGCCAGTAGTATTTATCACTATGGCTACACCTTC. It codes for CASSIYHYGYTF.

The genes are TRBV2 and TRBJ1-5; no reliable D call. Germline-derived CDR1 and CDR2 are SNHLY and FYNNEI. Trimming removed 6 bases from V and 0 bases from J, with 6 bases in between. The CDR3 covers 13 residues. CDR3 bases: TGTGCCAGCAGCGGGGATAGCAATCAGCCCCAGCATTTT. This translates into CASSGDSNQPQHF.

This chain joins TRBV11-1 and TRBJ2-5, with D perhaps assigned TRBD1 or TRBD2 (7 bases each). The CDR3 is 14 residues long. Trimming removed 1 base at V and 5 bases at J, with 11 bases between. Germline CDR1 is SGHAT and CDR2 is FQDESV (reference sequence). The CDR3 loop is CASSLDRGGETQYF. The CDR3 DNA follows: TGTGCCAGCAGCTTAGACAGGGGAGGGGAGACCCAGTACTTC.

This chain links TRBV5-6 with TRBJ2-2; the D is unclear. This CDR3 contains 14 residues. Trimming removed 0 bases from V and 8 bases from J, with 11 bases in between. Germline CDR1 and CDR2: SGHDT and YYEEEE. CDR3 in amino acids: CASSLGSGPGELFF. The CDR3 coding sequence is TGTGCCAGCAGCTTGGGGAGTGGGCCGGGGGAGCTGTTTTTT.

V and J are TRBV20-1 and TRBJ1-3; D remains ambiguous. V was trimmed by 3 bases and J by 0 bases, leaving 15 bases between them. Germline assignment: CDR1 DFQATT and CDR2 SNEGSKA (reference sequence). The CDR3 sequence is 16 residues long. The CDR3 reads CSASSSAENSGNTIYF. CDR3 coding DNA: TGCAGTGCTAGTTCGTCAGCGGAAAACTCTGGAAACACCATATATTTT.

This chain links TRBV14 with TRBJ1-4; maybe TRBD1 (5 bases). Germline V gene lookup returns CDR1 SGHDN and CDR2 FVKESK. Trimming cost V 6 bases and J 7 bases, with 12 bases left between them. This CDR3 contains 13 residues. The CDR3, as DNA: TGTGCCAGCAGTCCGGGGCTCGGTGAAAAACTGTTTTTT. Protein sequence: CASSPGLGEKLFF.

This chain uses TRBV19 with TRBJ1-5; D perhaps matches TRBD1 (5 bases). Per germline, CDR1 LNHDA and CDR2 SQIVND (reference sequence). The CDR3 extends over 13 amino acids. The V end lost 6 bases, the J end lost 2 bases, and 8 bases lay between the germline ends. CDR3 sequence (DNA): TGTGCCAGTAGGAGGGACGGCAATCAGCCCCAGCATTTT. Translating gives CASRRDGNQPQHF.

The CDR3 coding sequence is TGTGCCAGCAGCAGTTTTGGACAGGGGGCGGGGGAGCTGTTTTTT. It codes for CASSSFGQGAGELFF. V and J are TRBV7-3 and TRBJ2-2, with 11 bases aligning to TRBD1. The V gene end was trimmed by 5 bases and the J gene end by 8 bases; junction bases not matched to a gene: 7. This CDR3 has 15 residues. Germline lookup yields CDR1 SGHTA and CDR2 FQGTGA.

The chain has TRBV21-1 and TRBJ2-1; the table assigns TRBD2, which was not confirmed against the DNA. TRBV21-1 is given as a pseudogene. The CDR3 totals 15 residues. CDR3 DNA sequence: TGTGCCAGCAGCAAACCTTTAGCGGCCTACAATGAGCAGTTCTTC. Its protein product is CASSKPLAAYNEQFF.

Regarding this clone: The junction departs from the called germline gene at one end, perhaps through a read error. The V gene is TRBV5-4, the J gene TRBJ1-2; D is possibly TRBD1 (6 bases). CDR3 size: 14 residues. Germline V gives CDR1 SGHNT, CDR2 YYREEE (reference sequence). CDR3 loop: CASSLVDSNSGYTF. The CDR3 nucleotides are TGTGCCAGCAGCTTGGTGGACAGCAACTCTGGCTACACCTTC.

The V and J genes are TRBV6-1 and TRBJ1-5, with TRBD1 matching over 7 bases. Per germline, CDR1 MNHNS and CDR2 SASEGT. The CDR3 is 14 residues long. After removal of 3 bases from V and 1 base from J, the junction contained 0 bases not matched to a gene. The CDR3, as DNA: TGTGCCAGCAGTGAGACAGGGAGCAATCAGCCCCAGCATTTT. Its translation is CASSETGSNQPQHF.

As regards this clone: This may come from a read error, since a much larger clone is one base off. The sample contains more than one DNA sequence encoding this CDR3. V usage is TRBV10-3 and J usage is TRBJ1-1; 7 bases map to TRBD1. There are 12 residues in the CDR3. From germline, CDR1 is ENHRY and CDR2 SYGVKD. Here the CDR3 DNA reads TGTGCTATTTCCAGGGGGGAGGGTGAAGCTTTCTTT. As protein: CAISRGEGEAFF.

This chain links TRBV3-1 (or the pseudogene TRBV3-2) with TRBJ1-3, with D uncertain. In germline, CDR1 is LGHDT, CDR2 YNNKEL (reference sequence). The CDR3 is made up of 16 amino acids. The germline V and J ends were trimmed by 0 bases and 0 bases, with 9 bases remaining between them. This CDR3 reads CASSQETMNSGNTIYF. The CDR3 nucleotides read TGTGCCAGCAGCCAAGAAACCATGAACTCTGGAAACACCATATATTTT.

The V call is TRBV5-6, the J call TRBJ2-3; 10 bases line up with TRBD2. The V segment lost 7 bases and the J segment 2 bases; nucleotides outside the gene matches: 7. The V gene's germline CDR1 is SGHDT and CDR2 YYEEEE. The CDR3 is made up of 15 amino acids. CDR3 sequence: CASGERGGFTDTQYF. DNA of the CDR3: TGTGCCAGCGGGGAGCGGGGGGGCTTCACAGATACGCAGTATTTT.